The present T cell receptor (beta chain) was sequenced within a study of shared clonotypes between healthy human individuals. Study details: Each donor's CD4 naive and CD4 memory cells filled three plates apiece, CD8 naive two, and CD8 memory one.

Worth noting for this clone: The antigen is unknown.

Per the authors' pipeline: ImmunoSEQ yielded junction-only sequences lacking quality scores, so filtering differed. Sequencing used immunoSEQ multiplex PCR; TCRdb keeps in-frame clones, though not all of them. V and J calls and clone size are those listed in that table; D and trimming were worked out from the DNA. The sample contains some 2,100,000 clones, just over 90% of which appear only once. Study results and limitations: When naive CD4 clonotypes were compared across a handful of donors, approximately 4.9% were shared. Measured sharing among donors was expected to vary with sequencing depth.

Naive-designated CD8 cells lacked CD45RO, were positively enriched for CCR7, and omitted terminally differentiated effector memory CD45RA+ cells. The TCR sequence derives from a young man in good health. Some clones in this sample may be carry-over from other donors' samples. The sequenced sample was naive CD8+ T cells from PBMCs.

The CDR3 here is CASSPQGGYNEQFF. CDR3 in DNA: TGTGCCAGCAGCCCCCAGGGCGGATACAATGAGCAGTTCTTC. The rearrangement uses TRBV11-2 and TRBJ2-1, with D tentatively TRBD1 (5 bases). The V gene's germline CDR1 is SGHAT and CDR2 FQNNGV. Trimming pared 5 bases from V and 4 bases from J, leaving 12 bases between. The CDR3 runs 14 residues.